This passage covers 23 T cell receptor beta chains from one sample sequenced in a study of T cells expressing NK-cell markers (TCRdb year 2020). Library method: 5' RACE. The sequencer listed for this sample is Illumina HiSeq 2000. Based on TCRdb reprocessing of the reads, there is one entry per CDR3 protein sequence, and DNA is missing. The sample table includes about 550,000 distinct CDR3 sequences. The ten largest clones represent roughly 3.4% of the sample. Sequenced input: blood T cells: a sorted CD56 or NKG2C T cell subset, CD4+ or CD8+ T cells, or bulk PBMC T cells (not recorded which). These receptors were obtained from a man aged 18 to 29 in good health. Donor details come from another sample of the same person, matched by shared clones.

This sequence joins TRBV25-1 and TRBJ1-1; TCRdb names TRBD1, which stays unverified in the absence of DNA. CDR3 length: 16 residues. The germline V gene has CDR1 MGHDK and CDR2 SYGVNS. CDR3 sequence: CASSESRTGGNTEAFF.

The chain joins TRBV20-1 to TRBJ2-3; TCRdb calls TRBD2, which cannot be checked without DNA. The CDR3 contains 16 residues. Germline V gene data show CDR1 as DFQATT and CDR2 as SNEGSKA (reference sequence). The chain's CDR3 is CSARGWTSGITDTQYF.

The rearrangement joins TRBV7-8 to TRBJ2-5; TCRdb's D call of TRBD2 is untestable without DNA. Germline CDR1 is SGHVS and CDR2 is FQNEAQ. The CDR3 is made up of 15 amino acids. This CDR3 reads CASSPRRVRQETQYF.

The chain is built from TRBV15 and TRBJ2-2; absent DNA, TCRdb's TRBD2 call cannot be checked. CDR3 size: 19 residues. CDR1 is LNHNV and CDR2 is YYDKDF in the germline V gene (reference sequence). The CDR3 loop reads CATTVGLAGRSPSTGELFF.

The chain uses TRBV12-3 or TRBV12-4 and TRBJ1-5; TCRdb indicates TRBD1, and absent DNA this call remains unverified. This CDR3 has 14 residues. This chain's CDR3 is CASSPGGANQPQHF.

The rearrangement joins TRBV28 to TRBJ1-6; TCRdb returns TRBD1, unconfirmable since there is no DNA. This CDR3 is 15 amino acids long. Germline lookup yields CDR1 MDHEN and CDR2 SYDVKM. The CDR3 sequence is CASRPGTAYNSPLHF.

The chain's CDR3 is CASRRANYEQYF. The chain has TRBV6-5 and TRBJ2-7; TCRdb reports TRBD2, a call that lacks DNA to check it against. The CDR3 is 12 residues long. Germline values: CDR1 MNHEY, CDR2 SVGAGI.

V and J are TRBV10-3 and TRBJ1-3. Germline CDR1 is ENHRY and CDR2 is SYGVKD. This CDR3 comprises 15 residues. This CDR3 is CAIREITSSGNTIYF.

V is TRBV15 and J is TRBJ1-5; the D call from TCRdb, TRBD1, cannot be confirmed without DNA. Germline V gene lookup returns CDR1 LNHNV and CDR2 YYDKDF (reference sequence). This CDR3 comprises 13 residues. The CDR3: CATSSGVFQPQHF.

The V gene is TRBV9, the J gene TRBJ2-1; no DNA is available, so the TRBD2 call from TCRdb remains unchecked. Germline V CDR1 and CDR2: SGDLS, YYNGEE. The CDR3 extends over 14 amino acids. CDR3: CASSDTSGRAARFF.

The rearrangement links TRBV29-1 to TRBJ1-2; TCRdb indicates TRBD1, and absent DNA this call remains unverified. The CDR3 consists of 11 residues. Germline V CDR1 and CDR2: SQVTM, ANQGSEA. This CDR3 reads CSAGTGGGYTF. The variable domain in full, with the rest retrieved from reference TRBV29-1 and TRBJ1-2, is SAVISQKPSRDICQRGTSLTIQCQVDSQVTMMFWYRQQPGQSLTLIATANQGSEATYESGFVIDKFPISRPNLTFSTLTVSNMSPEDSSIYLCSAGTGGGYTFGSGTRLTVV.

The V call is TRBV5-1, the J call TRBJ1-1; the TCRdb D gene call, TRBD1, has no DNA to confirm it. The CDR3 has 14 amino acids. Per the germline V gene, CDR1 is SGHRS and CDR2 is YFSETQ. CDR3 residues: CASSLALGAGEAFF.

The V call is TRBV12-3 or TRBV12-4, the J call TRBJ2-1; TCRdb gives TRBD2 as the D gene, but with no DNA this cannot be confirmed. There are 14 residues in the CDR3. The CDR3 protein is CATTPRLAHNEQFF.

V is TRBV28 and J is TRBJ2-3; the D call from TCRdb, TRBD1, cannot be confirmed without DNA. In germline, CDR1 is MDHEN, CDR2 SYDVKM. The CDR3 spans 14 residues. The CDR3 here is CASRSGGAGNTQYF. Combining the CDR3 with reference TRBV28 and TRBJ2-3 gives the whole variable domain DVKVTQSSRYLVKRTGEKVFLECVQDMDHENMFWYRQDPGLGLRLIYFSYDVKMKEKGDIPEGYSVSREKKERFSLILESASTNQTSMYLCASRSGGAGNTQYFGPGTRLTVL.

The V call is TRBV6-5, the J call TRBJ2-2; TCRdb picks TRBD1, but there is no DNA to check that call. Looked up from germline, CDR1 is MNHEY and CDR2 is SVGAGI. The CDR3 runs to 17 residues. CDR3: CASSYSIRQAGPGELFF.

V gene TRBV7-9 combines with J gene TRBJ1-4. CDR3 length: 15 residues. Germline lookup yields CDR1 SEHNR and CDR2 FQNEAQ (reference sequence). The CDR3 is CASSLGVSTNEKLFF. Supplemented by reference TRBV7-9 and TRBJ1-4, the full variable domain reads DTGVSQNPRHKITKRGQNVTFRCDPISEHNRLYWYRQTLGQGPEFLTYFQNEAQLEKSRLLSDRFSAERPKGSFSTLEIQRTEQGDSAMYLCASSLGVSTNEKLFFGSGTQLSVL.

The V and J genes are TRBV12-3 or TRBV12-4 and TRBJ2-7; TCRdb names TRBD2, which stays unverified in the absence of DNA. The CDR3 loop spans 16 amino acids. CDR3 loop: CASSPPGLAGIYEQYF.

This chain uses TRBV9 with TRBJ1-1. The germline CDR1 and CDR2 sequences are SGDLS and YYNGEE. The CDR3 consists of 14 residues. CDR3 amino acids: CASSVGQLNTEAFF.

V gene TRBV7-2 combines with J gene TRBJ1-1. Germline loops: CDR1 SGHTA, CDR2 FQGNSA. The CDR3 extends over 14 amino acids. Here the CDR3 reads CASSLSPGGTEAFF.

The CDR3 spells CASSWGTGRLSYEQYF. The chain has TRBV5-1 and TRBJ2-7; TCRdb lists TRBD1, though no DNA is available to test this call. Per the germline V gene, CDR1 is SGHRS and CDR2 is YFSETQ. This CDR3 has 16 amino acids.

The chain joins TRBV10-3 to TRBJ2-3; TCRdb proposes TRBD2, but this gene call is untestable without DNA. CDR1 and CDR2 (germline): ENHRY, SYGVKD. CDR3 length equals 12 residues. The chain's CDR3 is CAIGGLTDTQYF.

The chain links TRBV9 to TRBJ2-7. The germline V gene encodes CDR1 SGDLS and CDR2 YYNGEE. CDR3 length: 15 residues. CDR3: CASSVAPYSSYEQYF.

The CDR3 is CASRKDRVIMNEQFF. The chain combines TRBV10-2 with TRBJ2-1; no DNA is available, so the TRBD1 call from TCRdb remains unchecked. The CDR3 sequence is 15 residues long. Looked up from germline, CDR1 is WSHSY and CDR2 is SAAADI.